The source of this T cell receptor beta chain is a study of cytomegalovirus exposure and HLA in healthy donors. Regarding the study as a whole: Links to common viral pathogens appeared, in a later analysis, for several of the most significant clusters. Previously analyzed data showed that most TCR beta V segments were productive at a frequency of about 87% or about 30%. Solely CMV serostatus was available to characterize immune exposure. A later analysis found most CMV-associated TCR beta chains apparently HLA-restricted.

The PCR made use of 60 Vbeta and 13 Jbeta primers. Clones were read by immunoSEQ multiplex PCR, and TCRdb kept only the in-frame ones, dropping some. Here the sample spans 95,000 to 110,000 clones, over 80% being singletons. Regarding this clone: Its antigen is undetermined.

The TCR originated in a man aged 25 to 40 in good health and CMV-seropositive. Sequenced: PBMCs.

The CDR3 DNA reads as TGTGCCAGCAGCTTTGCCGGGACAGATAATTCACCCCTCCACTTT. It encodes CASSFAGTDNSPLHF. The chain uses TRBV7-9 and TRBJ1-6; 7 bases map to TRBD1. The CDR3 runs to 15 residues. Per the germline V gene, CDR1 is SEHNR and CDR2 is FQNEAQ (reference sequence). Trimming at V came to 3 bases and at J to 5 bases, leaving 4 bases not matched to a gene.